The present TCR beta chain was sequenced within a study of cytomegalovirus exposure and HLA in healthy donors. Study overall: The same platform as the roughly 630 first-cohort repertoires was used for the 110 or so validation repertoires, a later analysis reported. Regarding the study as a whole: A classifier reportedly called cytomegalovirus status with high sensitivity and specificity.

A word on this clone: Its antigen is undetermined.

Only in-frame clones appear in the TCRdb table, and some are missing; sequencing was by immunoSEQ multiplex PCR. The sample has around 55,000 clones, around 90% seen once. CDR1 and CDR2 (germline): MNHNS, SASEGT. This CDR3 region has 13 residues. V was shortened by 6 bases and J by 3 bases, with 9 bases between the two germline ends. Sequencing input: PBMCs. The receptor was derived from a man aged 18 to 30 in good health and CMV-seronegative. J is TRBJ1-5 and V is TRBV6-1; TRBD1 might be the D (5 bases). The CDR3 spells CASRQVNNQPQHF. DNA of the CDR3: TGTGCCAGCAGACAGGTTAACAATCAGCCCCAGCATTTT.